This TCR beta chain was sequenced in a study of CD4 and CD8 cells across lung adenocarcinoma regions. Localized lung adenocarcinoma, a non-small cell lung cancer, affected the donors. TCRdb reprocessed the PCR reads via MiXCR and lists one record per CDR3 protein. The table lists approximately 4,900 distinct CDR3 sequences, roughly three fifths of them singletons. This CDR3 has 14 amino acids. The J segment lost 7 bases and the V segment lost 2 bases, leaving 2 bases of the junction unmatched. CDR1 and CDR2 from the germline V gene are MNHEY and SVGAGI. Sequencing was carried out using CD4+ T cells from the center of a lung tumor. The chain joins TRBV6-5 to TRBJ1-6; 7 nucleotides align to TRBD1. This TCR derives from a male donor with lung adenocarcinoma. The CD4 and CD8 labels of this study may be unreliable. The CDR3 DNA is TGTGCCAGCAGTTACCCGGGACAGAATTCACCCCTCCACTTT. Encoded protein: CASSYPGQNSPLHF.